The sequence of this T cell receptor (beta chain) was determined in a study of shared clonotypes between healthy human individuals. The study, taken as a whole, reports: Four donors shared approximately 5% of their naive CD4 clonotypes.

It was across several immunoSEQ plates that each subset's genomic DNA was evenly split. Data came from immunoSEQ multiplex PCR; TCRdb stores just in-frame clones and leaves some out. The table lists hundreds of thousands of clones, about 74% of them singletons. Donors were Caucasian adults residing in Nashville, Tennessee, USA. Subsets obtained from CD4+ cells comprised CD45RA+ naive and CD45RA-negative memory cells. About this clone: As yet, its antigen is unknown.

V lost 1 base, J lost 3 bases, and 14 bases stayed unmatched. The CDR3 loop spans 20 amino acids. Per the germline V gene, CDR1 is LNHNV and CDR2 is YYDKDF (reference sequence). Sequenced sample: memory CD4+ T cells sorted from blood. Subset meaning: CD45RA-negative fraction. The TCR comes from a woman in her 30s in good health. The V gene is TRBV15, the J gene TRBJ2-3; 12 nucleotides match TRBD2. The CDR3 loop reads CATSRATSGRQVARTDTQYF. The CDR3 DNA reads TGTGCCACCAGCAGAGCAACTAGCGGGAGGCAGGTTGCGAGAACAGATACGCAGTATTTT.